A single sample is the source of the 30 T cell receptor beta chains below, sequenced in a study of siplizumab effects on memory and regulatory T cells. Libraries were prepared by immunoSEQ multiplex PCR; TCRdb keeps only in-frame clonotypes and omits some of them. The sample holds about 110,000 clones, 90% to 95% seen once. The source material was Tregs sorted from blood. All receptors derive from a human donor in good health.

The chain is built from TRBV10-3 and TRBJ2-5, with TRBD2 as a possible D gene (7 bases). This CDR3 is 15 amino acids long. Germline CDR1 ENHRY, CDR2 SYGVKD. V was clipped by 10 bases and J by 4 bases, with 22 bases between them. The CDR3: CATLGGITGIETQYF. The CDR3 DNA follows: TGTGCCACCCTGGGGGGGATAACAGGGATAGAGACCCAGTACTTC.

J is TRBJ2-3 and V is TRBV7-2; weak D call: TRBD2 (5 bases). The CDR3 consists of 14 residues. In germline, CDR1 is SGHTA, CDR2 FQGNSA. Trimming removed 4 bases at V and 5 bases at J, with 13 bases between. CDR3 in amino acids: CASSYLGVGDTQYF. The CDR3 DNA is TGTGCCAGCAGCTACCTCGGGGTTGGAGATACGCAGTATTTT. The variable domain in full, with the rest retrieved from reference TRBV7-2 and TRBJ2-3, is GAGVSQSPSNKVTEKGKDVELRCDPISGHTALYWYRQSLGQGLEFLIYFQGNSAPDKSGLPSDRFSAERTGGSVSTLTIQRTQQEDSAVYLCASSYLGVGDTQYFGPGTRLTVL.

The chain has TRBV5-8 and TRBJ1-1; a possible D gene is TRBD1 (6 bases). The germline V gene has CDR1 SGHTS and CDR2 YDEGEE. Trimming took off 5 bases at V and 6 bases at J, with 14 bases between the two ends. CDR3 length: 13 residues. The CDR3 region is CASSRQQGAEAFF. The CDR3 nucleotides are TGTGCCAGCAGTCGCCAACAGGGTGCTGAAGCTTTCTTT.

The CDR3 DNA reads as TGTGCCAGCTCACCACTGTCGGGAGAAGAGACCCAGTACTTC. Encoded protein: CASSPLSGEETQYF. This chain connects TRBV18 to TRBJ2-5; possible D gene TRBD2, 6 bases. There are 14 residues in the CDR3. Germline CDR1 is KGHSH and CDR2 is LQKENI. Trimming removed 1 base from V and 3 bases from J, with 9 bases in between. The entire variable domain, with the rest obtained from reference TRBV18 and TRBJ2-5, is as follows: NAGVMQNPRHLVRRRGQEARLRCSPMKGHSHVYWYRQLPEEGLKFMVYLQKENIIDESGMPKERFSAEFPKEGPSILRIQQVVRGDSAAYFCASSPLSGEETQYFGPGTRLLVL.

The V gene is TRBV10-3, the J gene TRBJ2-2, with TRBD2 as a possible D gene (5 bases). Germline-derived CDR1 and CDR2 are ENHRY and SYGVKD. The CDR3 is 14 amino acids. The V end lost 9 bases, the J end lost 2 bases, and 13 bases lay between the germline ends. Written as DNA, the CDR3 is TGTGCCATAGGTAACGGGGTAAACACCGGGGAGCTGTTTTTT. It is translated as CAIGNGVNTGELFF.

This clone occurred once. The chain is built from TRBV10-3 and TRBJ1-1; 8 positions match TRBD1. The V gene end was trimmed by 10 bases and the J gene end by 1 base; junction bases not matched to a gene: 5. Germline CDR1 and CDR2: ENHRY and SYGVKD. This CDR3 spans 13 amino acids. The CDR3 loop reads CATGDRWNTEAFF. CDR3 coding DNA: TGTGCCACCGGGGACAGGTGGAACACTGAAGCTTTCTTT.

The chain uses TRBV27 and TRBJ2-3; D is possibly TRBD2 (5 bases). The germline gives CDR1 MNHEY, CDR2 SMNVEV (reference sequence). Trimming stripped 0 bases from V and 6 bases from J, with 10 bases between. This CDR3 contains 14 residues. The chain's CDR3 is CASSLSRRKDTQYF. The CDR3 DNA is TGTGCCAGCAGTTTATCCAGGAGGAAGGATACGCAGTATTTT.

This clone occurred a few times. CDR3 in amino acids: CSVETDSYNEQFF. CDR3 bases: TGCAGCGTAGAGACCGACTCCTACAATGAGCAGTTCTTC. This rearrangement joins TRBV29-1 to TRBJ2-1; D gene ambiguous. With 6 bases removed from V and 0 bases from J, the gap between germline ends came to 9 bases. CDR1 SQVTM and CDR2 ANQGSEA come from the germline V gene. This CDR3 contains 13 residues.

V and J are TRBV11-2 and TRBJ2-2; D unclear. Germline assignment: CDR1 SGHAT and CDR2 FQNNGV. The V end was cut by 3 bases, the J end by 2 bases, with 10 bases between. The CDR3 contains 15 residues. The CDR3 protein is CASSFKVGNTGELFF. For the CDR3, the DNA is TGTGCCAGCAGCTTTAAGGTCGGCAACACCGGGGAGCTGTTTTTT.

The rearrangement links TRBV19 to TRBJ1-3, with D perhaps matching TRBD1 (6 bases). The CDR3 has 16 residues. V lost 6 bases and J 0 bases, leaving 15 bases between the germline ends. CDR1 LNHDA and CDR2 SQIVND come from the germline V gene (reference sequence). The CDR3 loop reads CASRYSGVSSGNTIYF. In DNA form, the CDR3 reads TGTGCCAGTAGGTATTCAGGGGTCAGCTCTGGAAACACCATATATTTT.

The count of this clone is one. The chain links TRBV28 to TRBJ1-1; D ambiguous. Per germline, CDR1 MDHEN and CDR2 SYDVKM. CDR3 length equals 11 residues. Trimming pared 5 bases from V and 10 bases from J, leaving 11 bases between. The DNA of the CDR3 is TGTGCCAGCAGTCCCGCCGTCGGAGCTTTCTTT. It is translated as CASSPAVGAFF.

The CDR3 DNA is TGTGCCAGCAGCCCGGGAACCTGGGGGGAGCAGTACTTC. Its protein is CASSPGTWGEQYF. This chain links TRBV6-5 with TRBJ2-7; D is possibly TRBD1 or TRBD2 (5 bases each). V was trimmed by 6 bases and J by 7 bases, leaving 16 bases between them. The germline CDR1 and CDR2 sequences are MNHEY and SVGAGI. The CDR3 has 13 amino acids.

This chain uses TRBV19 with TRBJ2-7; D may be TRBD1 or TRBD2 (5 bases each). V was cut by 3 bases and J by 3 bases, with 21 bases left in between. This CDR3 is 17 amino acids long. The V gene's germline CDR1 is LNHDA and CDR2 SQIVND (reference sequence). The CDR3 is CASSIGPASWGNYEQYF. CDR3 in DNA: TGTGCCAGTAGTATTGGGCCGGCTTCTTGGGGGAACTACGAGCAGTACTTC.

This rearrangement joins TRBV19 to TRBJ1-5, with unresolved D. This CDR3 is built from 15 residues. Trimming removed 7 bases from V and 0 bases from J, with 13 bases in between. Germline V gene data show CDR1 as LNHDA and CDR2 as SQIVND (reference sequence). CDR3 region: CASNRSPSSNQPQHF. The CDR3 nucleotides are TGTGCCAGTAATAGGTCGCCGTCTAGCAATCAGCCCCAGCATTTT.

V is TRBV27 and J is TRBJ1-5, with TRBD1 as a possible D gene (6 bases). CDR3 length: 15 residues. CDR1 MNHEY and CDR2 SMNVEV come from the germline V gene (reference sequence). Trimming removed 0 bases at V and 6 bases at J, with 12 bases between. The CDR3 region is CASSLSGAGIQPQHF. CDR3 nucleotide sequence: TGTGCCAGCAGTTTATCGGGGGCAGGCATTCAGCCCCAGCATTTT.

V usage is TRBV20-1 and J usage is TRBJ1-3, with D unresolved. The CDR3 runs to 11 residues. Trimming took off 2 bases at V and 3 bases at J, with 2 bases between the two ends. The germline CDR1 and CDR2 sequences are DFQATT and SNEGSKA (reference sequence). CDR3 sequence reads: CSARIGNTIYF. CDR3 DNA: TGCAGTGCTAGAATTGGAAACACCATATATTTT.

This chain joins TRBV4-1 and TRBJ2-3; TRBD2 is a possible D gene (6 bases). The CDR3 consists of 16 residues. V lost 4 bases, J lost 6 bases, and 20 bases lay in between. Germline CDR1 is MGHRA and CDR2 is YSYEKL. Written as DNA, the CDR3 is TGCGCCAGCAGCCTAAGGGACTCAAACAAAAGGGATACGCAGTATTTT. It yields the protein CASSLRDSNKRDTQYF.

CDR3 nucleotides: TGTGCCAGCAGGAGACTAGCCTGGACCGGGGAGCTGTTTTTT. Amino acid sequence: CASRRLAWTGELFF. This chain connects TRBV2 to TRBJ2-2, with 7 positions matching TRBD2. The V gene's germline CDR1 is SNHLY and CDR2 FYNNEI. The CDR3 has 14 amino acids. V lost 6 bases to trimming and J lost 5 bases; unmatched junction nucleotides: 6.

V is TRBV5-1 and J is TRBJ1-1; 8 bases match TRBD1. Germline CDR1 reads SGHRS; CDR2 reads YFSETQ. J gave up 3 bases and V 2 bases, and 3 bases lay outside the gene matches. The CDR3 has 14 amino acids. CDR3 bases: TGCGCCAGCAGCTTTGGACAGGGCGACACTGAAGCTTTCTTT. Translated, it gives CASSFGQGDTEAFF. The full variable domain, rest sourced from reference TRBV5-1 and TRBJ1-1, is KAGVTQTPRYLIKTRGQQVTLSCSPISGHRSVSWYQQTPGQGLQFLFEYFSETQRNKGNFPGRFSGRQFSNSRSEMNVSTLELGDSALYLCASSFGQGDTEAFFGQGTRLTVV.

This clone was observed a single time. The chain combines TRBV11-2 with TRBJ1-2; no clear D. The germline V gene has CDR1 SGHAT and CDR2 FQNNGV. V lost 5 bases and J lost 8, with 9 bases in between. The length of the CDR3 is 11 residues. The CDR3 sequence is CASSPSEGYTF. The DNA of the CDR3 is TGTGCCAGCAGCCCCAGTGAGGGCTACACCTTC.

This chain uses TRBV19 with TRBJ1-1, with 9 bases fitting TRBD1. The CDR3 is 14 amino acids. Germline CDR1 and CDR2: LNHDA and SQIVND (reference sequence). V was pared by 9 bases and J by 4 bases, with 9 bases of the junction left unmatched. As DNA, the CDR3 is TGTGCCAGCAGCCGGGACAGGGACGGCACTGAAGCTTTCTTT. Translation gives CASSRDRDGTEAFF.

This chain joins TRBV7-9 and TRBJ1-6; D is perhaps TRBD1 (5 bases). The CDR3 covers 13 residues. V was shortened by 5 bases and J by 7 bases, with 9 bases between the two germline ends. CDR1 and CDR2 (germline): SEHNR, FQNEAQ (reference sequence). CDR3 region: CASSPGENSPLHF. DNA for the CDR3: TGTGCCAGCAGCCCGGGGGAGAATTCACCCCTCCACTTT.

The CDR3, as DNA: TGTGCCAGCAGTTTCGAGGGTGGGCCCCAGCATTTT. It translates to CASSFEGGPQHF. The chain links TRBV6-5 to TRBJ1-5; D is ambiguous. V was shortened by 4 bases and J by 9 bases, with 10 bases between the two germline ends. The germline V gene has CDR1 MNHEY and CDR2 SVGAGI. The CDR3 is 12 residues long.

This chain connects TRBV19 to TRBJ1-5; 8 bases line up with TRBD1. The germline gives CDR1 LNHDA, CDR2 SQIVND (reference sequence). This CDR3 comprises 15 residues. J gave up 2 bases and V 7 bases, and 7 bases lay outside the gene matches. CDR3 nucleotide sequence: TGTGCCAGTATGACAGGGGATTCGGGCAATCAGCCCCAGCATTTT. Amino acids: CASMTGDSGNQPQHF.

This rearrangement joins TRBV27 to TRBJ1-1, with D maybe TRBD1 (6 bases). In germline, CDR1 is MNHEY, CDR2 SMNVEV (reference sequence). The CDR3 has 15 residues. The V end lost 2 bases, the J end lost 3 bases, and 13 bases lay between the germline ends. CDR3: CASSLVGRGYTEAFF. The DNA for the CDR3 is TGTGCCAGCAGTTTAGTTGGCAGGGGATACACTGAAGCTTTCTTT.

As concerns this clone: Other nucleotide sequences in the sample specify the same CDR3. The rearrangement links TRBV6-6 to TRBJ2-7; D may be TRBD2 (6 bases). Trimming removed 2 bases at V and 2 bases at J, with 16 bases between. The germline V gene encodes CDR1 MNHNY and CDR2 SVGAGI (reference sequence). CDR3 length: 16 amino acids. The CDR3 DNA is TGTGCCAGCAGTTACCCGCAGGGACTGCCCGCCTACGAGCAGTACTTC. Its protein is CASSYPQGLPAYEQYF.

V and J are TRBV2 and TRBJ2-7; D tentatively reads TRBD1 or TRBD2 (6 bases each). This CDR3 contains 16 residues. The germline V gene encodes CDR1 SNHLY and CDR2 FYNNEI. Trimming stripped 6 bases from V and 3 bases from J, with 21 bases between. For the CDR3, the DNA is TGTGCCAGCAGCGCCGCGGGCGGGACATTACGCTACGAGCAGTACTTC. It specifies CASSAAGGTLRYEQYF.

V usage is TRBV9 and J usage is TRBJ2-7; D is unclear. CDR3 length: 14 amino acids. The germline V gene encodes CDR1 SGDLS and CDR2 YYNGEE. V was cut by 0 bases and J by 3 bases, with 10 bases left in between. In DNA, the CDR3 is TGTGCCAGCAGCGTAGATCCGGGCCGCTACGAGCAGTACTTC. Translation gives CASSVDPGRYEQYF.

The CDR3 region has the DNA TGTGCCAGCAGCTTATCCCGACTAGCGAGTTCCTACAATGAGCAGTTCTTC. Its protein product is CASSLSRLASSYNEQFF. V gene TRBV7-2 combines with J gene TRBJ2-1, with 8 nucleotides matching TRBD2. Germline values: CDR1 SGHTA, CDR2 FQGNSA. Unmatched junction bases numbered 7, after V lost 2 bases and J lost 1 base. CDR3 length equals 17 residues.

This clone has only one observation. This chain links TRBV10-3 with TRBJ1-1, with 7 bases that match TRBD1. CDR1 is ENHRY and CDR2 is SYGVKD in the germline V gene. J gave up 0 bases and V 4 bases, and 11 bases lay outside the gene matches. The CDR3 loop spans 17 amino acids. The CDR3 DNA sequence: TGTGCCATCAGTGGACACAGGGGCGGGTATTTGAACACTGAAGCTTTCTTT. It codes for CAISGHRGGYLNTEAFF.